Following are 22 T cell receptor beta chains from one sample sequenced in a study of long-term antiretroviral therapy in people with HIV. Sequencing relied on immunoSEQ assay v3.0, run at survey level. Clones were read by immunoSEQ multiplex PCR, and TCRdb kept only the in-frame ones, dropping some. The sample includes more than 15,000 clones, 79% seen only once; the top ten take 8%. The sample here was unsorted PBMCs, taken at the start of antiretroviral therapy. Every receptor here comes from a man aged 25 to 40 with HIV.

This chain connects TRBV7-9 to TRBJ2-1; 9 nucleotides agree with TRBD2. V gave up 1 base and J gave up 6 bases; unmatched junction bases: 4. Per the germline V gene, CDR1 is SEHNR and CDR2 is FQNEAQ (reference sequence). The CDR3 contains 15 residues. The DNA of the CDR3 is TGTGCCAGCAGCTTAGGGGCGGGAGGGGGCAATGAGCAGTTCTTC. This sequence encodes CASSLGAGGGNEQFF.

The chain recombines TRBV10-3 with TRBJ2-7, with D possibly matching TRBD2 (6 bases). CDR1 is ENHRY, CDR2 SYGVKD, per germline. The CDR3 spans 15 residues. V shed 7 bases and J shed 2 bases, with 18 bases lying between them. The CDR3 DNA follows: TGTGCCATCAATCGACAAGGGTCGGGGGCCTACGAGCAGTACTTC. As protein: CAINRQGSGAYEQYF.

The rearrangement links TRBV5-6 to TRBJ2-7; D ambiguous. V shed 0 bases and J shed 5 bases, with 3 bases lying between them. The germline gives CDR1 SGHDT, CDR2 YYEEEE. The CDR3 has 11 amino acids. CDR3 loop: CASSLADEQYF. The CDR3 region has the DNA TGTGCCAGCAGCTTGGCGGACGAGCAGTACTTC. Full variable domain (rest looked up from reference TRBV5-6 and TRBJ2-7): DAGVTQSPTHLIKTRGQQVTLRCSPKSGHDTVSWYQQALGQGPQFIFQYYEEEERQRGNFPDRFSGHQFPNYSSELNVNALLLGDSALYLCASSLADEQYFGPGTRLTVT.

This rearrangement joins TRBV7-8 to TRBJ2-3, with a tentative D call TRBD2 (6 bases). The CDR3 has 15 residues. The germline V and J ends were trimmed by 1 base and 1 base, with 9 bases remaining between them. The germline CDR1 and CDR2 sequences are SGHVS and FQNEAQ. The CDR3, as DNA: TGTGCCAGCAGCTTAGGACTAGAGGGCACAGATACGCAGTATTTT. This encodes CASSLGLEGTDTQYF.

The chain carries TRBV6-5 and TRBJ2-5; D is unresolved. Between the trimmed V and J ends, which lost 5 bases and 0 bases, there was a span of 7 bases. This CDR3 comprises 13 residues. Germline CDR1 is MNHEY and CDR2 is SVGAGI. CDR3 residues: CASSVGNQETQYF. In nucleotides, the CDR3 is TGTGCCAGCAGTGTGGGCAACCAAGAGACCCAGTACTTC.

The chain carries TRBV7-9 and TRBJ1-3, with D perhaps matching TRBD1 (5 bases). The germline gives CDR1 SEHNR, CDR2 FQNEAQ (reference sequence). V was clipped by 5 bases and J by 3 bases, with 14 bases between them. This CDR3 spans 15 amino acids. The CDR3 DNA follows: TGTGCCAGCAGCCACTACCAGGGAAATGGAAACACCATATATTTT. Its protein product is CASSHYQGNGNTIYF.

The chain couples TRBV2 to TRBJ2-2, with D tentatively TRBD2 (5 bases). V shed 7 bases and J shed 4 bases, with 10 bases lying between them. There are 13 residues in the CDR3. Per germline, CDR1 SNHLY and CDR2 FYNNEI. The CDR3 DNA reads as TGTGCCAGCACCGGGGAGAGCACCGGGGAGCTGTTTTTT. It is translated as CASTGESTGELFF.

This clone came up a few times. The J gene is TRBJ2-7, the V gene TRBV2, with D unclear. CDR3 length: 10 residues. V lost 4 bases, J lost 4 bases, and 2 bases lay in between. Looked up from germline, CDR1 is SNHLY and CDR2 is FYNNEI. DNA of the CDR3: TGTGCCAGCAGTGTATACGAGCAGTACTTC. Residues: CASSVYEQYF.

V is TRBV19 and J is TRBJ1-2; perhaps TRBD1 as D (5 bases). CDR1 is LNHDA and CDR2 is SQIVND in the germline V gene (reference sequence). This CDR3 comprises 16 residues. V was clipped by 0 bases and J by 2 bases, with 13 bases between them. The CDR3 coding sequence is TGTGCCAGTAGTATAGATCCCATAGGGACGAACTATGGCTACACCTTC. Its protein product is CASSIDPIGTNYGYTF.

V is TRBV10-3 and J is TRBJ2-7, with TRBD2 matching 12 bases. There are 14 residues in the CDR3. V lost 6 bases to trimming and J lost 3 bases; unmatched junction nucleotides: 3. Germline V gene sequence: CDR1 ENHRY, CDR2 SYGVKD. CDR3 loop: CAIRRTSGNYEQYF. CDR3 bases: TGTGCCATCAGAAGGACTAGCGGGAACTACGAGCAGTACTTC.

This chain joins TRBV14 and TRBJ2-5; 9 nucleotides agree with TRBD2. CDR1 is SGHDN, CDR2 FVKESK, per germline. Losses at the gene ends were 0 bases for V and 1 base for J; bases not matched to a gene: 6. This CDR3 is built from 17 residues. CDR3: CASSQDLNSGGQETQYF. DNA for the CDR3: TGTGCCAGCAGCCAAGATCTAAATAGCGGGGGCCAAGAGACCCAGTACTTC. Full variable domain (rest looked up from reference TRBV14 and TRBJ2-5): EAGVTQFPSHSVIEKGQTVTLRCDPISGHDNLYWYRRVMGKEIKFLLHFVKESKQDESGMPNNRFLAERTGGTYSTLKVQPAELEDSGVYFCASSQDLNSGGQETQYFGPGTRLLVL.

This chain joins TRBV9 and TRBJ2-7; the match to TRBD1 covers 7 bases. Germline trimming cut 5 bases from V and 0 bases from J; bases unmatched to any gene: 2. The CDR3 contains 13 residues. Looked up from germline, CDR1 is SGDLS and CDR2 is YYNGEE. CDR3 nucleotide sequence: TGTGCCAGCAGTGGGACAGTCTCCTACGAGCAGTACTTC. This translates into CASSGTVSYEQYF.

CDR3 protein: CASSPLRRASGTSYEQYF. DNA for the CDR3: TGTGCCAGCAGCCCCCTCAGAAGGGCTAGCGGGACGAGCTACGAGCAGTACTTC. The chain recombines TRBV14 with TRBJ2-7; 9 bases are shared with TRBD2. With 4 bases clipped from V and 3 bases from J, the junction kept 16 bases outside the gene matches. This CDR3 has 18 residues. The germline CDR1 and CDR2 sequences are SGHDN and FVKESK.

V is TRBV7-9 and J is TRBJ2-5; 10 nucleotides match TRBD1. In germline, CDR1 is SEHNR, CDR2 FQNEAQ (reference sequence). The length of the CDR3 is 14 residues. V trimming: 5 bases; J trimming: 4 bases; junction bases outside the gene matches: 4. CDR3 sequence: CASSPDRGRETQYF. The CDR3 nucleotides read TGTGCCAGCAGCCCCGACAGGGGGCGAGAGACCCAGTACTTC.

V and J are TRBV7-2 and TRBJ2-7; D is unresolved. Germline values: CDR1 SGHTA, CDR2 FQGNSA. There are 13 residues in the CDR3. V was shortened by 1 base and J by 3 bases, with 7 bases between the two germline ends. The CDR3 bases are TGTGCCAGCAGCTTAGTTAGGAGCTACGAGCAGTACTTC. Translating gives CASSLVRSYEQYF.

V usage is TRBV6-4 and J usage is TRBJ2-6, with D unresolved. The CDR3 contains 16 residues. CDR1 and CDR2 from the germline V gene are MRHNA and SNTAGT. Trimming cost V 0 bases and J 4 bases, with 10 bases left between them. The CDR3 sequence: CASSDSFSGGANVLTF. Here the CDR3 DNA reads TGTGCCAGCAGTGACTCATTTTCAGGAGGGGCCAACGTCCTGACTTTC.

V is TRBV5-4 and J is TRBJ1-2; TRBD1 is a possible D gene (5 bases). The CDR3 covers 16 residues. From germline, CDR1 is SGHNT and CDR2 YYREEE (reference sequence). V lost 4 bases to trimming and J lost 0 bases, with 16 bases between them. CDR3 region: CASSAGLRASNYGYTF. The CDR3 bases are TGTGCCAGCAGCGCGGGGCTACGGGCTTCTAACTATGGCTACACCTTC. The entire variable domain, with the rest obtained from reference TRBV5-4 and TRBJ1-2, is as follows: ETGVTQSPTHLIKTRGQQVTLRCSSQSGHNTVSWYQQALGQGPQFIFQYYREEENGRGNFPPRFSGLQFPNYSSELNVNALELDDSALYLCASSAGLRASNYGYTFGSGTRLTVV.

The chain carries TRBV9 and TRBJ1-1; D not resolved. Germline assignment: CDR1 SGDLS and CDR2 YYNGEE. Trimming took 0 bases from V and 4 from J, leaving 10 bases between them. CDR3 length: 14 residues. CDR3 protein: CASSVGQMGTEAFF. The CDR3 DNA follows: TGTGCCAGCAGCGTAGGGCAGATGGGCACTGAAGCTTTCTTT.

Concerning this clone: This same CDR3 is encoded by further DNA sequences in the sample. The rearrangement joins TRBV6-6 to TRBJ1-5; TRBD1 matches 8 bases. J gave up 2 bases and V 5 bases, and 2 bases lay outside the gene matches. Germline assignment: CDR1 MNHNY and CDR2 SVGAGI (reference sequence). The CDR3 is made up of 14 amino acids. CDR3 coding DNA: TGTGCCAGCAGTGCGACAGGGGGCAATCAGCCCCAGCATTTT. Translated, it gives CASSATGGNQPQHF.

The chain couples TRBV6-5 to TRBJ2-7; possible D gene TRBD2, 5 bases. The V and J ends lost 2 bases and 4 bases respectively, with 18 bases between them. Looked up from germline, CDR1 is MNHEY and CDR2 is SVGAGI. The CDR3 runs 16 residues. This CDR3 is CASSYRGFTGFYEQYF. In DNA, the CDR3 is TGTGCCAGCAGTTACCGAGGCTTCACGGGGTTTTACGAGCAGTACTTC.

DNA of the CDR3: TGTGCCTGGAGCCGGCAGGGGGCTGATGACATTCAGTACTTC. Protein sequence: CAWSRQGADDIQYF. V and J are TRBV30 and TRBJ2-4; 8 bases agree with TRBD1. The CDR3 contains 14 residues. Germline V gene data show CDR1 as GTSNPN and CDR2 as SVGIG (reference sequence). V was clipped by 3 bases and J by 8 bases; unmatched bases: 9. The whole variable domain, remainder taken from reference TRBV30 and TRBJ2-4, is SQTIHQWPATLVQPVGSPLSLECTVEGTSNPNLYWYRQAAGRGLQLLFYSVGIGQISSEVPQNLSASRPQDRQFILSSKKLLLSDSGFYLCAWSRQGADDIQYFGAGTRLSVL.

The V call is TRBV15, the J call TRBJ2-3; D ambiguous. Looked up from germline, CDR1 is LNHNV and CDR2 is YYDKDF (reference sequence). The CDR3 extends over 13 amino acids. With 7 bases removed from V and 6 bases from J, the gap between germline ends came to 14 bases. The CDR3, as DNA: TGTGCCACCACCGAGCGTCTTCTCGATACGCAGTATTTT. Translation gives CATTERLLDTQYF.